This is a list of T cell receptor beta chains from one sample in a study of T cell responses to AZD1222 COVID-19 vaccine. Data came from immunoSEQ multiplex PCR; TCRdb stores just in-frame clones and leaves some out. The sample contains 85,000 to 130,000 clones, about 87% of which appear only once. The sample here was peripheral blood, taken on day 0 of AZD1222 vaccination. These receptors all stem from an adult in good health. CDR3s include the opening cysteine and the closing phenylalanine or tryptophan. A D gene is named only where the DNA matches it firmly. Some rows have no size entry. The others give once, few or many, or a class for an expanded clone.

d_call: TRBD1
v_call: TRBV6-2/TRBV6-3
clone_size: .
j_call: TRBJ1-1
cdr3_nt: TGTGCCAGCAGTTACTCACGGACAGGCGTAGCTTTCTTT
cdr3_aa: CASSYSRTGVAFF

d_call: .
v_call: TRBV5-1
clone_size: .
j_call: TRBJ2-2
cdr3_nt: TGCGCCAGCAGCCGGGAGCTTAGCGGACCCGGGGAGCTGTTTTTT
cdr3_aa: CASSRELSGPGELFF

d_call: .
v_call: TRBV4-3
clone_size: .
j_call: TRBJ2-3
cdr3_nt: TGCGCCAGCAGCCGCACACTGACAGCGCAGGGAGGCACAGATACGCAGTATTTT
cdr3_aa: CASSRTLTAQGGTDTQYF

d_call: TRBD1
v_call: TRBV6-5
clone_size: .
j_call: TRBJ2-7
cdr3_nt: TGTGCCAGCAGCTCGGACAGGACCTACGAGCAGTACTTC
cdr3_aa: CASSSDRTYEQYF

d_call: TRBD1
v_call: TRBV10-3
clone_size: .
j_call: TRBJ1-2
cdr3_nt: TGTGCCATCAGTGATTGGGGGGACAGGGATTCTAACTATGGCTACACCTTC
cdr3_aa: CAISDWGDRDSNYGYTF

d_call: .
v_call: TRBV5-1
clone_size: .
j_call: TRBJ2-2
cdr3_nt: TGCGCCAGCAGCTTGACCGGGACGGTGAACACCGGGGAGCTGTTTTTT
cdr3_aa: CASSLTGTVNTGELFF

d_call: TRBD1
v_call: TRBV25-1
clone_size: .
j_call: TRBJ1-2
cdr3_nt: TGTGCCAGCAGTGTACCGGGACAGGGGTTTCTCGGCTACACCTTC
cdr3_aa: CASSVPGQGFLGYTF

d_call: TRBD1
v_call: TRBV3-1/TRBV3-2
clone_size: few
j_call: TRBJ1-3
cdr3_nt: TGTGCCAGCAGCCAGCAGGGGGCTCTCAGCTCTGGAAACACCATATATTTT
cdr3_aa: CASSQQGALSSGNTIYF

d_call: .
v_call: TRBV5-5
clone_size: .
j_call: TRBJ1-1
cdr3_nt: TGTGCCAGCAGCTTCTATCTGGGGGCGTTCGCTGAAGCTTTCTTT
cdr3_aa: CASSFYLGAFAEAFF

d_call: .
v_call: TRBV19
clone_size: .
j_call: TRBJ2-3
cdr3_nt: TGTGCCAGTAGTATATCCGGGGACACAAGCACAGATACGCAGTATTTT
cdr3_aa: CASSISGDTSTDTQYF

d_call: .
v_call: TRBV14
clone_size: .
j_call: TRBJ2-3
cdr3_nt: TGTGCCAGCAGCCCGACCGGGGTAACAGATACGCAGTATTTT
cdr3_aa: CASSPTGVTDTQYF

d_call: .
v_call: TRBV18
clone_size: .
j_call: TRBJ1-3
cdr3_nt: TGTGCCAGCTCACCACGCGCGGAGAGCTCTGGAAACACCATATATTTT
cdr3_aa: CASSPRAESSGNTIYF

d_call: .
v_call: TRBV28
clone_size: once
j_call: TRBJ2-1
cdr3_nt: TGTGCCAGCATTCCGGGACTTGGTGTAGACGATGAGCAGTTCTTC
cdr3_aa: CASIPGLGVDDEQFF

d_call: .
v_call: TRBV10-2
clone_size: .
j_call: TRBJ1-6
cdr3_nt: TGCGCCAGCAGTGAGCTTCCCCCGGGGATTTCACCCCTCCACTTT
cdr3_aa: CASSELPPGISPLHF

d_call: TRBD1
v_call: TRBV5-4
clone_size: .
j_call: TRBJ1-2
cdr3_nt: TGTGCCAGCAGCCTGGACAGGGGGCTTGATGGCTACACCTTC
cdr3_aa: CASSLDRGLDGYTF

d_call: .
v_call: TRBV21-1
clone_size: once
j_call: TRBJ2-2
cdr3_nt: TGTGCCAGCAGCATTGGACAGGGAAACACCGGGGAGCTGTTTTTT
cdr3_aa: CASSIGQGNTGELFF

d_call: .
v_call: TRBV3-1/TRBV3-2
clone_size: .
j_call: TRBJ1-5
cdr3_nt: TGTGCCAGCAGCCAGTTAGCTAGCAATCAGCCCCAGCATTTT
cdr3_aa: CASSQLASNQPQHF

d_call: .
v_call: TRBV25-1
clone_size: .
j_call: TRBJ1-2
cdr3_nt: TGTGCCAGCAGCCAACAGGGTGGCTATGGCTACACCTTC
cdr3_aa: CASSQQGGYGYTF

d_call: .
v_call: TRBV11-1
clone_size: few
j_call: TRBJ2-7
cdr3_nt: TGTGCCAGCAGCCGGGCCCTTGGTTGGGATTACGAGCAGTACTTC
cdr3_aa: CASSRALGWDYEQYF

d_call: .
v_call: TRBV19
clone_size: .
j_call: TRBJ1-5
cdr3_nt: TGTGCCAGTAGCCTTGACAGTAACAATCAGCCCCAGCATTTT
cdr3_aa: CASSLDSNNQPQHF

d_call: TRBD1
v_call: TRBV7-2
clone_size: .
j_call: TRBJ2-7
cdr3_nt: TGTGCCAGCAGCTTACTAGGGACAGGGGATACCTACGAGCAGTACTTC
cdr3_aa: CASSLLGTGDTYEQYF

d_call: .
v_call: TRBV7-2
clone_size: .
j_call: TRBJ2-7
cdr3_nt: TGTGCCAGCAGCTTAGCGGGGCAAACCCACGAGCAGTACTTC
cdr3_aa: CASSLAGQTHEQYF